The rows below give T cell receptor beta chains drawn from one sample of a study of cytomegalovirus exposure and HLA in healthy donors. Data came from immunoSEQ multiplex PCR; TCRdb stores just in-frame clones and leaves some out. The profile covers approximately 170,000 clones, with roughly 85% appearing a single time and around 1.5% taken by the ten largest. The material sequenced was PBMCs. The receptors shown here come from a male donor in good health and CMV-seronegative. Each CDR3 is given with its conserved first and last residue. D genes are given only for firm matches. Not all rows give a size; the values are once, few, many and, for expanded clones, a class.

J gene | D gene | V gene | clone size | CDR3 length | CDR3 DNA | CDR3 protein
TRBJ2-4 | . | TRBV9 | . | 13 | TGTGCCAGCAGCGTATCGAACGGGAACATTCAGTACTTC | CASSVSNGNIQYF
TRBJ2-3 | . | TRBV2 | . | 14 | TGTGCCAGGCAGGGTACCCCCGGTACAGATACGCAGTATTTT | CARQGTPGTDTQYF
TRBJ2-7 | TRBD2 | TRBV7-6 | . | 15 | TGTGCCAGCAGCTTAGGTAGCGGGAGCTCCTACGAGCAGTACTTC | CASSLGSGSSYEQYF
TRBJ1-1 | . | TRBV9 | . | 16 | TGTGCCAGCAGCACACATCAACAGGGCGGAGAAACTGAAGCTTTCTTT | CASSTHQQGGETEAFF
TRBJ2-3 | TRBD2 | TRBV4-2 | . | 17 | TGTGCCAGCAGCCTGGGACTAGCGGCCACAGGCACAGATACGCAGTATTTT | CASSLGLAATGTDTQYF
TRBJ1-2 | . | TRBV7-9 | . | 16 | TGTTCCAGCAGCTTTTCCCCAGGGTCGATTGGCTATGGCTACACCTTC | CSSSFSPGSIGYGYTF
TRBJ2-5 | . | TRBV19 | . | 14 | TGTGCCAGTAGTGCAGACAGCCGCCAAGAGACCCAGTACTTC | CASSADSRQETQYF
TRBJ2-7 | . | TRBV7-9 | . | 15 | TGTTCCAGCAGCTTACCCCAGGGTACCCTCTACGAGCAGTACTTC | CSSSLPQGTLYEQYF
TRBJ1-2 | TRBD1 | TRBV19 | . | 15 | TGTGCCAGTAGTCCGGGACAGGTCCCGAACTATGGCTACACCTTC | CASSPGQVPNYGYTF
TRBJ1-4 | . | TRBV14 | . | 14 | TGTGCCAGCGGCCCCCGTGCAACTAATGAAAAACTGTTTTTT | CASGPRATNEKLFF
TRBJ2-5 | . | TRBV4-2 | . | 13 | TGTGCCAGCAGCCAAGCCCTCGGAGAGACCCAGTACTTC | CASSQALGETQYF
TRBJ1-1 | . | TRBV27 | . | 13 | TGTGCCAGCAGTGTTCAGGGTGACACTGAAGCTTTCTTT | CASSVQGDTEAFF
TRBJ1-2 | TRBD1 | TRBV6-5 | . | 13 | TGTGCCAGCAGCTACAGACAGGGTGGTGGCTACACCTTC | CASSYRQGGGYTF
TRBJ1-4 | TRBD1 | TRBV5-1 | . | 17 | TGCGCCAGCAGTTCACGGGAGATCGGGACAGGGACTGAAAAACTGTTTTTT | CASSSREIGTGTEKLFF
TRBJ1-3 | TRBD1 | TRBV5-6 | few | 17 | TGTGCCAGCAGCTCCGCCGGACAGGCAGACTCTGGAAACACCATATATTTT | CASSSAGQADSGNTIYF
TRBJ2-1 | TRBD2 | TRBV9 | . | 18 | TGTGCCAGCAGCGTAGGCGGACTAGCGGGAGCGGGGTACAATGAGCAGTTCTTC | CASSVGGLAGAGYNEQFF
TRBJ2-2 | TRBD2 | TRBV4-2 | . | 18 | TGTGCCAGCAGCCGAGAGACTAGCGGGAGTACGAACACCGGGGAGCTGTTTTTT | CASSRETSGSTNTGELFF
TRBJ2-5 | . | TRBV6-1 | . | 14 | TGTGCCAGCAGTGACTTGGCGGTGAGGGAGACCCAGTACTTC | CASSDLAVRETQYF
TRBJ2-5 | . | TRBV7-7 | once | 14 | TGTGCCAGCAGCCCCGGGACTCACCAAGAGACCCAGTACTTC | CASSPGTHQETQYF
TRBJ2-7 | TRBD1 | TRBV5-6 | . | 15 | TGTGCCAGCAGCAGCCGACAGGGGACGACCTACGAGCAGTACTTC | CASSSRQGTTYEQYF
TRBJ1-3 | . | TRBV6-1 | . | 15 | TGTGCCAGCAGGATGGACACAAGCTCTGGAAACACCATATATTTT | CASRMDTSSGNTIYF
TRBJ2-5 | TRBD1 | TRBV6-5 | . | 14 | TGTGCCAGCAGATCTGGACAGGGTGGCGAGACCCAGTACTTC | CASRSGQGGETQYF
TRBJ1-2 | TRBD1 | TRBV6-6 | . | 14 | TGTGCCAGCAGTTACGAGCAGGGGGTGTATGGCTACACCTTC | CASSYEQGVYGYTF
TRBJ1-1 | . | TRBV21-1 | . | 19 | TGTGCCAGCAGCAAAGGCACTTTCGGACTTAGACGGGTCTGCTCTGAAGCTTTCTTT | CASSKGTFGLRRVCSEAFF
TRBJ2-1 | TRBD2 | TRBV7-8 | few | 15 | TGTGCCAGCAGCCGTTTAAGCGGGGATTACAATGAGCAGTTCTTC | CASSRLSGDYNEQFF
TRBJ1-2 | TRBD1 | TRBV4-1 | . | 15 | TGCGCCAGCAGCCAAACAGGGGGCGCTAACTATGGCTACACCTTC | CASSQTGGANYGYTF
TRBJ1-6 | . | TRBV27 | . | 16 | TGTGCCAGCAGGCCCCTTGGCGGGCGGGGGCTTACACCCCTCCACTTT | CASRPLGGRGLTPLHF
TRBJ2-3 | TRBD2 | TRBV5-1 | . | 16 | TGCGCCAGCAGCGAAACTAGCGGGGGAAGCACAGATACGCAGTATTTT | CASSETSGGSTDTQYF
TRBJ2-6 | . | TRBV10-3 | . | 15 | TGTGCCATCAGTGAACAGGATTCTGGGGCCAACGTCCTGACTTTC | CAISEQDSGANVLTF
TRBJ2-2 | . | TRBV25-1 | . | 14 | TGTGCCAGCACGTCACAGGGGAACACCGGGGAGCTGTTTTTT | CASTSQGNTGELFF
TRBJ2-1 | . | TRBV6-5 | . | 15 | TGTGCCAGCAGTTACTCGACAGACCACTACAATGAGCAGTTCTTC | CASSYSTDHYNEQFF
TRBJ1-2 | . | TRBV6-5 | . | 14 | TGTGCCAGCAGACCCCGTCCCGGCGGCTATGGCTACACCTTC | CASRPRPGGYGYTF
TRBJ2-7 | . | TRBV25-1 | . | 13 | TGTGCCAGCAGTGCAGGGATGCGCTACGAGCAGTACTTC | CASSAGMRYEQYF
TRBJ1-2 | TRBD1 | TRBV5-1 | . | 12 | TGCGCCAGCAGAGGACAGGACTATGGCTACACCTTC | CASRGQDYGYTF
TRBJ2-3 | . | TRBV11-2 | . | 14 | TGTGCCAGCAGCTTAGGGCGGGGAAGGGATACGCAGTATTTT | CASSLGRGRDTQYF
TRBJ1-1 | TRBD1 | TRBV18 | . | 15 | TGTGCCAGCTCACCAAGGGAACAGGGGACCACTGAAGCTTTCTTT | CASSPREQGTTEAFF
TRBJ2-3 | . | TRBV7-2 | . | 15 | TGTGCCAGCAGCACTTTAAACCCTAGCACAGATACGCAGTATTTT | CASSTLNPSTDTQYF
TRBJ1-4 | TRBD1 | TRBV29-1 | few | 14 | TGCAGCGCTGACTGGACAGGGAGGGGGGAAAAACTGTTTTTT | CSADWTGRGEKLFF
TRBJ2-7 | TRBD2 | TRBV7-2 | . | 18 | TGTGCCAGCAGGCTACCGGGACTAGCGGGAGCGCAAGCCTACGAGCAGTACTTC | CASRLPGLAGAQAYEQYF
TRBJ2-2 | TRBD2 | TRBV7-8 | . | 17 | TGTGCCAGCAGCCCTACTAGCGGGAGGGTAAACACCGGGGAGCTGTTTTTT | CASSPTSGRVNTGELFF
TRBJ2-2 | . | TRBV6-4 | . | 14 | TGTGCCAGCAGTTTACAAGAGAACACCGGGGAGCTGTTTTTT | CASSLQENTGELFF
TRBJ2-7 | . | TRBV6-5 | . | 12 | TGTGCCAGCAGTTTCGCGGGCTACGAGCAGTACTTC | CASSFAGYEQYF
TRBJ2-7 | TRBD2 | TRBV5-1 | . | 14 | TGCGCCAGCACCCCGGGAGGGGGGTATTACGAGCAGTACTTC | CASTPGGGYYEQYF
TRBJ2-7 | TRBD2 | TRBV19 | . | 17 | TGTGCCAGTAGTTTGGGACTAGCGGGAGGGCCATCGTACGAGCAGTACTTC | CASSLGLAGGPSYEQYF
TRBJ1-2 | TRBD1 | TRBV12-5 | . | 14 | TGTGCTAGTGGTAACCGGGACAGAGACTATGGCTACACCTTC | CASGNRDRDYGYTF